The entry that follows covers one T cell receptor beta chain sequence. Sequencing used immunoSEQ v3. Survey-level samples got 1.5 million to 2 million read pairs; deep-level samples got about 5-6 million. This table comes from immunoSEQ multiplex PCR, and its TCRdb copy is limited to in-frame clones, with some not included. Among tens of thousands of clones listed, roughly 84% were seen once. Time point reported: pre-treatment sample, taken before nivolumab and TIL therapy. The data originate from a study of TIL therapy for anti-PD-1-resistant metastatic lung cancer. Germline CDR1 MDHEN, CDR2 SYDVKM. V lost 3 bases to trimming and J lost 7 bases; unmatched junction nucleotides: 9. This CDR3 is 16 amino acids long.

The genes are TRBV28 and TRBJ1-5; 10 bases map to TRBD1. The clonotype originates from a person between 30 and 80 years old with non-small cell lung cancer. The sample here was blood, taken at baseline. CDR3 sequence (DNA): TGTGCCAGCAGTTTGACGGGACAGGGGTTCGGGCAGCCCCAGCATTTT. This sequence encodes CASSLTGQGFGQPQHF.